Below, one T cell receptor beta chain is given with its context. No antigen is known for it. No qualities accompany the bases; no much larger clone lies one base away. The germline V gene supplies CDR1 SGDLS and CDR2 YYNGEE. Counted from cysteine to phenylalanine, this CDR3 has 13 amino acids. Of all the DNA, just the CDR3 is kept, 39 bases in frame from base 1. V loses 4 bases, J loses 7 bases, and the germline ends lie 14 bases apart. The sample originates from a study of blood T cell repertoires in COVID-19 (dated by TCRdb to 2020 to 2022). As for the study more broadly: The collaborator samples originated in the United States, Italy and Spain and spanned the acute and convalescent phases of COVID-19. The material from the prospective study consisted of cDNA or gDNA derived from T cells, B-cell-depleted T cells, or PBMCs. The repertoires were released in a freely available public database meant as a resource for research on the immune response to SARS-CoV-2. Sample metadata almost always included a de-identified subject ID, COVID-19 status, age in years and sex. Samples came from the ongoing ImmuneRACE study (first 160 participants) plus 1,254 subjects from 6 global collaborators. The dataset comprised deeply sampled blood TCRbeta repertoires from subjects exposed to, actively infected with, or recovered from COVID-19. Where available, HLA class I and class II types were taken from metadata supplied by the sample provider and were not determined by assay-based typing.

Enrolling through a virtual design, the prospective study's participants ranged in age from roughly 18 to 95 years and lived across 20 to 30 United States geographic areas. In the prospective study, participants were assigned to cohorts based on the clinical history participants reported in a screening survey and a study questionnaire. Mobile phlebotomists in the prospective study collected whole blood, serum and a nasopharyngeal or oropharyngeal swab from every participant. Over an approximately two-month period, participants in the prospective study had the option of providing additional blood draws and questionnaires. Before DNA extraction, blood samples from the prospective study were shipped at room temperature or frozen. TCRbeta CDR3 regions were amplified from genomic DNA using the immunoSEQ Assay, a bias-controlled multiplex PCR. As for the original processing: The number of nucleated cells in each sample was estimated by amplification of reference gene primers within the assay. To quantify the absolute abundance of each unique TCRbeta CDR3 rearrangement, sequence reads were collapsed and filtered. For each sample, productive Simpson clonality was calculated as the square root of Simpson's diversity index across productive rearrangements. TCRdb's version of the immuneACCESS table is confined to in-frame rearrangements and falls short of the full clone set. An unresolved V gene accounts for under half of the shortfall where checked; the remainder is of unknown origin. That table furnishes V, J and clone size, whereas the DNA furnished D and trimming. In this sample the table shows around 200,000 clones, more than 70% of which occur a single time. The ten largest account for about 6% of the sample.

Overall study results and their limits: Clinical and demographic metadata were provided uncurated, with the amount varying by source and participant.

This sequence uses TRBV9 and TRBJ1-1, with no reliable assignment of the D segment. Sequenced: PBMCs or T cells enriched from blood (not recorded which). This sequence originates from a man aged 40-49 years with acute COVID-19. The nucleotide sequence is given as TGTGCCAGCAGCCTCAGAGGGTGGGATGAAGCTTTCTTT. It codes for CASSLRGWDEAFF.